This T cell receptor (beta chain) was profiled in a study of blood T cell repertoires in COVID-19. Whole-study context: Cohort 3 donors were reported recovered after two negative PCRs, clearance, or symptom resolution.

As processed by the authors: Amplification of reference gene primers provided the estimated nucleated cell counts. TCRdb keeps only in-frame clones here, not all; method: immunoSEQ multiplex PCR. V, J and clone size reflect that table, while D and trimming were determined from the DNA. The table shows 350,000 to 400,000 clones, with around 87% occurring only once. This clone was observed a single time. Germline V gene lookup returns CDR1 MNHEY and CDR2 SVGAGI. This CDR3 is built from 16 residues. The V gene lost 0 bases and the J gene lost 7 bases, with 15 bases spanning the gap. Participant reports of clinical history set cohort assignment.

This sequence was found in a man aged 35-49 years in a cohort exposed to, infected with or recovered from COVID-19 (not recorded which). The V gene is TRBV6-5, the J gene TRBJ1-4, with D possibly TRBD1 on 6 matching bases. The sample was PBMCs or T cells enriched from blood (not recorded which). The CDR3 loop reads CASSYSAYRVSEKLFF. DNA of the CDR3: TGTGCCAGCAGTTACTCCGCTTACAGGGTTTCTGAAAAACTGTTTTTT.